These 3 T cell receptor beta chains share one sample of origin, sequenced in a study of T cells after posttransplantation cyclophosphamide. The table came from immunoSEQ multiplex PCR; TCRdb's copy has only in-frame clones and leaves some out. This sample carries more than 35,000 clones, none of them present only once. What was sequenced was PBMCs. These receptors were obtained from a man in his forties or fifties in good health, CMV-negative, and a related stem cell transplant donor.

This clone was recorded at least ten times. The V call is TRBV7-2, the J call TRBJ2-1; no reliable D call. Germline V gene sequence: CDR1 SGHTA, CDR2 FQGNSA. V lost 5 bases to trimming and J lost 6 bases, with 8 bases between them. The CDR3 extends over 12 amino acids. The CDR3 coding sequence is TGTGCCAGCAGCCCTACTCTCAATGAGCAGTTCTTC. Its protein is CASSPTLNEQFF.

This clone has at least ten counts. This chain uses TRBV19 with TRBJ2-3; 7 nucleotides match TRBD1. J was trimmed by 2 bases and V by 7 bases; bases with no gene match: 3. CDR1 is LNHDA and CDR2 is SQIVND in the germline V gene (reference sequence). The CDR3 extends over 13 amino acids. CDR3: CASKTGFTDTQYF. CDR3 in DNA: TGTGCCAGTAAGACAGGGTTCACAGATACGCAGTATTTT.

This clone occurred many times. The CDR3: CASSLGPGDSGNTIYF. CDR3 DNA sequence: TGTGCCAGCAGCTTGGGCCCGGGGGACTCTGGAAACACCATATATTTT. The chain carries TRBV7-9 and TRBJ1-3, with D perhaps matching TRBD1 (5 bases). In germline, CDR1 is SEHNR, CDR2 FQNEAQ (reference sequence). The CDR3 loop spans 16 amino acids. The V end lost 3 bases, the J end lost 0 bases, and 12 bases lay between the germline ends.